The present entry profiles one T cell receptor (beta chain) with its context. Produced via immunoSEQ multiplex PCR; TCRdb's table is partial and in-frame only. The sample consists of tens of thousands of clones, 85% to 95% of them appearing once. These data come from a study of T cell changes during pregnancy in multiple sclerosis. The CDR3 is made up of 14 amino acids. V was cut by 2 bases and J by 10 bases, with 18 bases left in between. CDR1 is SEHNR, CDR2 FQNEAQ, per germline (reference sequence). The clonotype comes from a female donor with multiple sclerosis, enrolled in a pregnancy study. The sample was peripheral blood, taken in the second trimester of pregnancy. The rearrangement uses TRBV7-9 and TRBJ2-7, with a tentative D call TRBD2 (7 bases). CDR3 loop: CASSLTGTIPTQYF. In DNA form, the CDR3 reads TGTGCCAGCAGCTTAACAGGGACTATCCCAACCCAGTACTTC.